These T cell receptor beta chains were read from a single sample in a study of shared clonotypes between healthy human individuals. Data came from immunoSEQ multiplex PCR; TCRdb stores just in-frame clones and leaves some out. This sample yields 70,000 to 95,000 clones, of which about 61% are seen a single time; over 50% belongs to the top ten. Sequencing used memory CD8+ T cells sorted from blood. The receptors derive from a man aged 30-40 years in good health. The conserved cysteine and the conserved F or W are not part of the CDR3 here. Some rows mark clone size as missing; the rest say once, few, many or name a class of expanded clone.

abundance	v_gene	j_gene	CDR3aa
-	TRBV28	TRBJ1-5	ASSLVRGNQPQH
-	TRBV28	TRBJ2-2	ASSCRDSRNTGELF
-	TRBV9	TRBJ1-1	ASSPGPGRHTEAF
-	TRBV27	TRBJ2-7	ASSLNPGFVMYEQY
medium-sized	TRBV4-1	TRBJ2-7	ASSQGPAGGVKNEQY
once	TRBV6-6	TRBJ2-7	ASSTTTGKASYEQY
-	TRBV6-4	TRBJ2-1	ASSRNNEQF
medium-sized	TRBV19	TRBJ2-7	ASSIGLRAYEQY
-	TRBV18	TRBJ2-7	ASSPPSSYEQY
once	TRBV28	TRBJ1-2	ASSLRRLLRTNYGYT
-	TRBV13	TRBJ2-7	ASSLTARGEQY
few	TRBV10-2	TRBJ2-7	ASSELGTDYEQY
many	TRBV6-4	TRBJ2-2	ASRDKNTGELF
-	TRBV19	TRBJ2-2	ASSFSGTTTGELF
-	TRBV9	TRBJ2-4	ASSVGGTSGRSGIQY
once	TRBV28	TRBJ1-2	ASSLGVGYYGYT
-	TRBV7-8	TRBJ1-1	ASSLEVSGNTEAF
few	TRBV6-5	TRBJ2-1	ASSYGESSYNEQF
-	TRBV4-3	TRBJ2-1	ASSQVGDEQF
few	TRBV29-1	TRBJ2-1	SVVTRADEQF
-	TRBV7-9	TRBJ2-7	ASSPRVGGSYEQY
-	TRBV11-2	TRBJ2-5	ASSFSHQETQY
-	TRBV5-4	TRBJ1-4	ASSLKTGGEGLGEKLF
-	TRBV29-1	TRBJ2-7	SVAGTEAYEQY
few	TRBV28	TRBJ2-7	ASSKISYEQY
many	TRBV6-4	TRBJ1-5	ASSEQAGGNQPQH
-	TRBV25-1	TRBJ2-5	ASSVPHKTQIQETQY
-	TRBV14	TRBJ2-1	ASSPGLSNSYNEQF
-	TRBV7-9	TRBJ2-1	ASSGLSALYEQF
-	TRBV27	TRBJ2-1	ASSTPTGTSGRNEQL
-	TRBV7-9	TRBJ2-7	ASSLGQLYEQY
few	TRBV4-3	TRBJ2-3	ASSQDGGRDTQY
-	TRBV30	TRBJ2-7	AWSLAGAYGYEQY
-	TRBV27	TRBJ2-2	ATHSDRAFPGTGELF
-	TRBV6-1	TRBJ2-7	ASSGSYEQY
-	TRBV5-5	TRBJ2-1	ASSLGQVNNEQF
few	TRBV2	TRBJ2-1	ASRTGTGGLDEQF
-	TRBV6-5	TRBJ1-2	ASSPRGNYGYT
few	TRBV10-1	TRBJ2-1	ASSDGLTLGNEQF
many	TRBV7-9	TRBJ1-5	ASTEGGFGQPQH
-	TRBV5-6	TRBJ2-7	ASSPGSSYEQY
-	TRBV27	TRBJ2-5	ASSPRALKETQY
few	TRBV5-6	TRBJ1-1	ASSRQGAGTEAF
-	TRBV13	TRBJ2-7	ASSVRLAIYEQY
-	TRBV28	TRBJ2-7	ASSLRGGRGYEQY
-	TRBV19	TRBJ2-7	ASSISGIGEQY
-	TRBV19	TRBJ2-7	ASSPSDYEQY
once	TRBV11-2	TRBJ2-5	ASSQQETQY
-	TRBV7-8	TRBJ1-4	ASSLLGREYEKLF
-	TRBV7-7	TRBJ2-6	ASSLGGAAIPGANVLT
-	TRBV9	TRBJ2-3	ASSVTPSLAGYTDTQY
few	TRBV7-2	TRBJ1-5	ASSLVGLGINQPQH